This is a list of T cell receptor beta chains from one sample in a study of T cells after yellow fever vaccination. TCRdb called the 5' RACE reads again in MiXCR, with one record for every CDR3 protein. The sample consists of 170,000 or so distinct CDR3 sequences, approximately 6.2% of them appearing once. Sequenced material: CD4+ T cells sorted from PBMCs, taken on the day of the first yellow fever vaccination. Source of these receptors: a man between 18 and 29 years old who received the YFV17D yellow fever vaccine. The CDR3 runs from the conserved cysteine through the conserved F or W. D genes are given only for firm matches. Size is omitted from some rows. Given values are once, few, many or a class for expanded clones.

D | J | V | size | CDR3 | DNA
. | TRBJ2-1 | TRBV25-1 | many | CASSALQYNEQFF | TGTGCCAGCAGTGCACTGCAGTACAATGAGCAGTTCTTC
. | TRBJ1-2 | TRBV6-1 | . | CASVAPGTRGYGYTF | TGTGCCAGCGTGGCCCCCGGGACAAGAGGCTATGGCTACACCTTC
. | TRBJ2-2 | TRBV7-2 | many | CASSLAIQPTGELFF | TGTGCCAGCAGCTTAGCGATACAGCCCACCGGGGAGCTGTTTTTT
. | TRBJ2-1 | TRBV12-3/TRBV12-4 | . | CASTLFDEQFF | TGTGCCAGCACCTTGTTTGATGAGCAGTTCTTC
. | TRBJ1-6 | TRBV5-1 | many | CASSFRDVDSPLHF | TGCGCCAGCAGTTTCAGGGACGTCGATTCACCCCTCCACTTT
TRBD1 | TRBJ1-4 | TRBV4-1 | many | CASSQRRGQGEEKLFF | TGCGCCAGCAGCCAACGCCGCGGACAGGGTGAAGAAAAACTGTTTTTT
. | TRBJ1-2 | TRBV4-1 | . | CASSQVGTNVRNNYGYTF | TGCGCCAGCAGCCAAGTAGGTACGAACGTGAGGAATAACTATGGCTACACCTTC
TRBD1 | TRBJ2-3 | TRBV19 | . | CASTAGQGVRSTDTQYF | TGTGCCAGTACTGCAGGACAGGGGGTGCGGAGCACAGATACGCAGTATTTT
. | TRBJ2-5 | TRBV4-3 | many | CASSQRGQETQYF | TGCGCCAGCAGCCAACGGGGACAAGAGACCCAGTACTTC
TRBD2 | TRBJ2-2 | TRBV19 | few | CASSILSSGTGELFF | TGTGCCAGTAGTATTTTGAGTAGCGGGACCGGGGAGCTGTTTTTT
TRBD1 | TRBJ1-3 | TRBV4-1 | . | CASSQVAGQPGNTIYF | TGCGCCAGCAGCCAAGTCGCGGGACAGCCTGGAAACACCATATATTTT